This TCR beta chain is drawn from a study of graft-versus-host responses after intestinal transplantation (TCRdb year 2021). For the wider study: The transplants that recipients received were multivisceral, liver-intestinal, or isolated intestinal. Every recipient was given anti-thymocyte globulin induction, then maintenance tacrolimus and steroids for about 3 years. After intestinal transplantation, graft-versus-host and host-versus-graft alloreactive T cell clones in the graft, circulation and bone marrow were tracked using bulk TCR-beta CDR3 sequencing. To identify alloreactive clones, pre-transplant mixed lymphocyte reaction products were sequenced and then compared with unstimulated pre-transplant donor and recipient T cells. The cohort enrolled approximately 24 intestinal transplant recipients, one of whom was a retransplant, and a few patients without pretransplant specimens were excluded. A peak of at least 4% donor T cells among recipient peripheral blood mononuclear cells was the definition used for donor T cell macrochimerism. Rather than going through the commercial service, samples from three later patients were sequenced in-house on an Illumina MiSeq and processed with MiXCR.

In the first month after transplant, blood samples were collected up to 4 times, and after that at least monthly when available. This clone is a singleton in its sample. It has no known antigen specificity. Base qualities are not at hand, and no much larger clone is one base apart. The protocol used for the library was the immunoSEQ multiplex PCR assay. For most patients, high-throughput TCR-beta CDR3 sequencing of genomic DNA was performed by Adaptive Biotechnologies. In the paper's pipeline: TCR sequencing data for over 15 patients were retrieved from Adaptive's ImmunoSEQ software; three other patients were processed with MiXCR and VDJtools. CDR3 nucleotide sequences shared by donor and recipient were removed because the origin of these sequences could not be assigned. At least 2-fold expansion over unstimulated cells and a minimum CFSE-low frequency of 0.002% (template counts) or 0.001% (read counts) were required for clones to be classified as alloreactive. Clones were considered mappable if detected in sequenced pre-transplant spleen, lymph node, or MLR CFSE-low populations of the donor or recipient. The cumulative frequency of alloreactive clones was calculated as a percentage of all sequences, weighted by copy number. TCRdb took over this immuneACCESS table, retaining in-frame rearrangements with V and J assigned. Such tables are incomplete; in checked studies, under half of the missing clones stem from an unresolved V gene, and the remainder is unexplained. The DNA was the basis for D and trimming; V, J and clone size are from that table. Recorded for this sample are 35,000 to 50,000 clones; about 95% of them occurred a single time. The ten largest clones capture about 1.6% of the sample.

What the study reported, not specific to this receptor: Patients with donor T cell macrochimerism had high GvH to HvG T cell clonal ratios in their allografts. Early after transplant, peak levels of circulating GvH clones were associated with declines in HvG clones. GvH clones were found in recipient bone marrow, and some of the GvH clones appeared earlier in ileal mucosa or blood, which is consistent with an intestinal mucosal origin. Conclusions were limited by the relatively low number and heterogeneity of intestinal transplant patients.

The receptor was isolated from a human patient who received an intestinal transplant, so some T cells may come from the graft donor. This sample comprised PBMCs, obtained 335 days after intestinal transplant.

Here the CDR3 is given as CASSSRSGDTIYF. The DNA is as follows: TGTGCCAGCAGCTCCCGATCAGGGGACACCATATATTTT. The chain employs TRBV6-5 and TRBJ1-3, with TRBD1 tentatively as D gene (6 bases match). Including cysteine and phenylalanine, the CDR3 has 13 amino acids. The sequence is cut down to CDR3 DNA, 39 bases in frame from base 1. From a lookup of the germline V gene, CDR1 and CDR2 are MNHEY and SVGAGI. Deletion took 6 bases off V and 8 bases off J, with a span of 14 bases between the germline ends.